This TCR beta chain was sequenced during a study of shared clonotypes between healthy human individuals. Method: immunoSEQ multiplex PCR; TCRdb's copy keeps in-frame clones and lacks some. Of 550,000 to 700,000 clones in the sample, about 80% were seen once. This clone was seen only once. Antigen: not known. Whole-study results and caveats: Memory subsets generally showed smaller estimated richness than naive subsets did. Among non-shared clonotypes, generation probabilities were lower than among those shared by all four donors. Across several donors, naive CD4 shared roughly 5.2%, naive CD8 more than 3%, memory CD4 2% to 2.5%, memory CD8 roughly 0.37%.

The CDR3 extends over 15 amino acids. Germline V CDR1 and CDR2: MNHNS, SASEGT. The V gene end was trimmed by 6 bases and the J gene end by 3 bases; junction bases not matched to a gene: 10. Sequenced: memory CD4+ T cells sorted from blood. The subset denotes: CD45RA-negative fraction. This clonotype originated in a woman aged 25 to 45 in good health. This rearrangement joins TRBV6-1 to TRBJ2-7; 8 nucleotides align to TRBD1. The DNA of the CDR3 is TGTGCCAGCAGGCCCGGACAGGGAGCAATCTACGAGCAGTACTTC. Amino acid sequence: CASRPGQGAIYEQYF.